The sample holds one count of the clone carrying this T cell receptor (beta chain). This specimen comes from a study of glioma-infiltrating T cells after dendritic cell vaccination. TCRdb's table, derived via immunoSEQ multiplex PCR, lists solely in-frame clones and lacks some. The repertoire includes roughly 100,000 clones, 81% of them detected once, and approximately 12% sits in the top ten. Germline V gene data show CDR1 as SGHVS and CDR2 as FQNEAQ. Trimming shortened V by 6 bases and J by 2 bases, and 16 bases separated the two germline ends. The CDR3 has 15 residues. This material consisted of blood, taken before dendritic cell vaccination. This chain joins TRBV7-8 and TRBJ1-2; D may be TRBD1 (5 bases). This TCR came from a human donor with glioblastoma. DNA of the CDR3: TGTGCCAGCAGGGGGGGGGACCGACCCAACTATGGCTACACCTTC. Amino acids: CASRGGDRPNYGYTF.